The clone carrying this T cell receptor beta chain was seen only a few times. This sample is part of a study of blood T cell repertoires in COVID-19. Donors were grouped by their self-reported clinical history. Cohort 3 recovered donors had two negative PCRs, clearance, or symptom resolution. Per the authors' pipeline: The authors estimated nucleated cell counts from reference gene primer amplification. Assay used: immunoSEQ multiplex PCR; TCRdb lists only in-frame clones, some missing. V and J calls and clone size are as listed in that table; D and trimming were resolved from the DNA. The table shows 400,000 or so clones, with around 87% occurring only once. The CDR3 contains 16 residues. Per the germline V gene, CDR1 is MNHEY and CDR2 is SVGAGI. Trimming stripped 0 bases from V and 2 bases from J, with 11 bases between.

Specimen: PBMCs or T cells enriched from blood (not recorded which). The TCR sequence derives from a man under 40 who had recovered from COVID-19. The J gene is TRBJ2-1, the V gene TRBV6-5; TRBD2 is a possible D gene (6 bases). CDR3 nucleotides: TGTGCCAGCAGTTACTCCGGCGGGGCGACCTACAATGAGCAGTTCTTC. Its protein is CASSYSGGATYNEQFF.